These 24 T cell receptor beta chains originate from one sample sequenced in a study of T-cell memory formation after mild COVID-19. TCRdb reanalysed the 5' RACE reads using MiXCR and keeps one entry per CDR3 protein. The sample consists of 270,000 or so distinct CDR3 sequences, over 15% of them appearing once. Sequences were obtained from PBMCs or a T cell subset sorted from them (not recorded which). The receptors originated from a man between 18 and 29 years old who had mild COVID-19 (a few samples of this study predate the infection). Cell type and time point are not known.

This clonotype was counted between two and nine times. This chain connects TRBV4-2 to TRBJ2-3; 11 nucleotides match TRBD2. V was pared by 1 base and J by 6 bases, with 6 bases of the junction left unmatched. The CDR3 is 16 amino acids. Germline V gene lookup returns CDR1 LGHNA and CDR2 YNFKEQ. This chain's CDR3 is CASSQAASGGRDTQYF. The CDR3 bases are TGTGCCAGCAGCCAAGCGGCTAGCGGGGGGCGGGATACGCAGTATTTT.

This clonotype was observed a few times. CDR3 in amino acids: CASSQTAYSNQPQHF. The DNA of the CDR3 is TGTGCCAGCAGTCAGACAGCCTATAGCAATCAGCCCCAGCATTTT. The chain has TRBV6-2 or TRBV6-3 and TRBJ1-5, with D possibly TRBD1 on 5 matching bases. The V end was cut by 5 bases, the J end by 0 bases, with 11 bases between. This CDR3 spans 15 amino acids. Germline-derived CDR1 and CDR2 are MNHEY and SVGEGT.

In its sample, this clonotype was seen a few times. The chain employs TRBV6-5 and TRBJ2-7; D is ambiguous. Between the trimmed V and J ends, which lost 7 bases and 10 bases, there was a span of 17 bases. CDR1 and CDR2 from the germline V gene are MNHEY and SVGAGI. This CDR3 contains 12 residues. The CDR3 loop is CASTPDRLNQYF. DNA of the CDR3: TGTGCCAGCACCCCCGATCGGCTCAACCAGTACTTC.

CDR3 in amino acids: CASSHLRGGQETQYF. CDR3 DNA: TGTGCCAGCAGCCATTTGAGGGGGGGCCAAGAGACCCAGTACTTC. The chain uses TRBV3-1 and TRBJ2-5; tentatively, D is TRBD2 (7 bases). This CDR3 has 15 amino acids. Germline loops: CDR1 LGHDT, CDR2 YNNKEL (reference sequence). V dropped 3 bases and J dropped 1 base, with 12 bases sitting between them.

This chain uses TRBV12-3 or TRBV12-4 with TRBJ1-1; a weak D match, TRBD1 (5 bases). This CDR3 spans 14 amino acids. V lost 3 bases and J lost 0, with 8 bases in between. DNA of the CDR3: TGTGCCAGCAGTTTGCGGGGCCTGAACACTGAAGCTTTCTTT. It encodes CASSLRGLNTEAFF.

This rearrangement joins TRBV5-1 to TRBJ2-5, with 9 bases identical to TRBD2. The CDR3 length is 16 residues. Germline CDR1 and CDR2: SGHRS and YFSETQ. V was pared by 0 bases and J by 10 bases, with 13 bases of the junction left unmatched. The CDR3 sequence is CASSLGLAGPRWGQYF. Written as DNA, the CDR3 is TGCGCCAGCAGCTTGGGCCTAGCGGGGCCCCGATGGGGCCAGTACTTC.

A few counts support this clonotype. The chain links TRBV11-1 to TRBJ1-1; 8 bases are shared with TRBD1. CDR1 SGHAT and CDR2 FQDESV come from the germline V gene (reference sequence). After removal of 3 bases from V and 4 bases from J, the junction contained 7 bases not matched to a gene. This CDR3 is built from 15 residues. CDR3 coding DNA: TGTGCCAGCAGCTTCCAGGGGGCTGTCAGCACTGAAGCTTTCTTT. It encodes CASSFQGAVSTEAFF.

This clonotype has a count of ten or more. The CDR3 region is CASSPPRGRQETQYF. CDR3 DNA: TGTGCCAGCAGCCCCCCCCGAGGCAGGCAAGAGACCCAGTACTTC. This chain uses TRBV3-1 with TRBJ2-5, with unresolved D. The CDR3 consists of 15 residues. CDR1 and CDR2 from the germline V gene are LGHDT and YNNKEL (reference sequence). V gave up 4 bases and J gave up 2 bases, with 14 bases separating them.

The chain uses TRBV6-2 or TRBV6-3 and TRBJ1-2; D gene ambiguous. The V end was cut by 5 bases, the J end by 2 bases, with 9 bases between. Germline CDR1 and CDR2: MNHEY and SVGEGT. The CDR3 spans 13 residues. CDR3 sequence (DNA): TGTGCCAGCAGTCTCCACTCGAACTATGGCTACACCTTC. Its protein is CASSLHSNYGYTF.

This rearrangement joins TRBV6-2 or TRBV6-3 to TRBJ1-5; TRBD1 matches at 7 bases. Germline V gives CDR1 MNHEY, CDR2 SVGEGT. The CDR3 covers 16 residues. J gave up 3 bases and V 7 bases, and 12 bases lay outside the gene matches. The CDR3 DNA is TGTGCCAGCACCTCCGGGGACGGGACAGTCAATCAGCCCCAGCATTTT. Its translation: CASTSGDGTVNQPQHF.

The chain carries TRBV4-1 and TRBJ1-2; D is ambiguous. CDR1 MGHRA and CDR2 YSYEKL come from the germline V gene. This CDR3 has 14 amino acids. V was clipped by 3 bases and J by 8 bases, with 16 bases between them. In nucleotides, the CDR3 is TGCGCCAGCAGCCATTGGACTTCGATTGAAGGCTACACCTTC. This encodes CASSHWTSIEGYTF.

The chain has TRBV3-1 and TRBJ1-2; D call uncertain. Trimming shortened V by 4 bases and J by 5 bases, and 14 bases separated the two germline ends. Germline V gene sequence: CDR1 LGHDT, CDR2 YNNKEL (reference sequence). This CDR3 is built from 14 residues. The CDR3 DNA reads as TGTGCCAGCAGCCCAACCGGCCCGTCGTATGGCTACACCTTC. Its protein is CASSPTGPSYGYTF.

With regard to this clonotype: An end of the junction differs from the germline gene, which may be a read error. This chain uses TRBV10-3 with TRBJ1-4; D gene ambiguous. Germline lookup yields CDR1 ENHRY and CDR2 SYGVKD. The CDR3 covers 13 residues. CDR3 amino acids: CAISESTLGYRDF. The CDR3 DNA reads TGTGCCATCAGTGAGTCGACTTTAGGCTATAGGGATTTT.

This clonotype occurred a few times. The gene calls are TRBV20-1 and TRBJ2-1, with no clear D. V lost 4 bases and J lost 4, with 5 bases in between. Looked up from germline, CDR1 is DFQATT and CDR2 is SNEGSKA (reference sequence). The CDR3 covers 11 residues. The CDR3 coding sequence is TGCAGTGCTATTGATTACAATGAGCAGTTCTTC. This gives the protein CSAIDYNEQFF.

The V and J genes are TRBV18 and TRBJ2-2; D is uncertain. V shed 3 bases and J shed 1 base, with 9 bases lying between them. Germline V CDR1 and CDR2: KGHSH, LQKENI. The CDR3 spans 15 residues. The DNA of the CDR3 is TGTGCCAGCTCACCGCTCTTGGAGAACACCGGGGAGCTGTTTTTT. It yields the protein CASSPLLENTGELFF.

This clonotype was found a few times. V is TRBV6-5 and J is TRBJ2-1; either TRBD1 or TRBD2 may fit D (6 bases each). The V gene lost 5 bases and the J gene lost 13 bases, with 15 bases spanning the gap. This CDR3 contains 12 residues. Germline lookup yields CDR1 MNHEY and CDR2 SVGAGI. CDR3 in amino acids: CASSPTGTLQFF. CDR3 bases: TGTGCCAGCAGTCCCACAGGGACTCTTCAGTTCTTC.

This clonotype was counted only a few times. V usage is TRBV5-1 and J usage is TRBJ1-1, with D possibly matching TRBD1 (5 bases). Between the trimmed V and J ends, which lost 4 bases and 5 bases, there was a span of 12 bases. The CDR3 runs 13 residues. Germline CDR1 reads SGHRS; CDR2 reads YFSETQ. CDR3 protein: CASSRTGRTEAFF. CDR3 sequence (DNA): TGCGCCAGCAGCCGCACAGGAAGGACTGAAGCTTTCTTT.

This chain links TRBV20-1 with TRBJ1-2, with D uncertain. The CDR3 totals 10 residues. V was shortened by 5 bases and J by 3 bases, with 4 bases between the two germline ends. Germline loops: CDR1 DFQATT, CDR2 SNEGSKA (reference sequence). CDR3 in DNA: TGCAGTGCTCTGGACTATGGCTACACCTTC. Residues: CSALDYGYTF.

This clonotype was counted between two and nine times. V is TRBV4-1 and J is TRBJ2-1, with 13 bases matching TRBD2. Germline V CDR1 and CDR2: MGHRA, YSYEKL. V lost 2 bases to trimming and J lost 0 bases; unmatched junction nucleotides: 7. CDR3 length equals 19 residues. CDR3 sequence (DNA): TGCGCCAGCAGCCAACTAGGACTAGCGGGGGTGAGCTCCTACAATGAGCAGTTCTTC. It codes for CASSQLGLAGVSSYNEQFF.

This clonotype was seen a handful of times. The chain is built from TRBV5-1 and TRBJ2-7; TRBD1 agrees at 8 bases. Germline V gene sequence: CDR1 SGHRS, CDR2 YFSETQ. The CDR3 has 14 residues. The V segment lost 4 bases and the J segment 2 bases; nucleotides outside the gene matches: 5. CDR3 residues: CASSIQGATYEQYF. In nucleotides, the CDR3 is TGCGCCAGCAGCATCCAGGGGGCCACCTACGAGCAGTACTTC.

This clonotype was found a few times. This chain uses TRBV20-1 with TRBJ2-7, with 12 bases identical to TRBD2. CDR3 length equals 17 residues. The germline gives CDR1 DFQATT, CDR2 SNEGSKA (reference sequence). V shed 5 bases, J shed 4 bases, and the junction held 15 bases outside the gene matches. The CDR3 DNA follows: TGCAGTGCTGTAAGCCGTTCTAGCGGGGGGGCCTTTTACGAGCAGTACTTC. Amino acids: CSAVSRSSGGAFYEQYF.

The chain combines TRBV7-6 with TRBJ2-1, with 12 bases identical to TRBD2. After removal of 3 bases from V and 10 bases from J, the junction contained 10 bases not matched to a gene. The CDR3 runs 16 residues. CDR1 is SGHVS and CDR2 is FNYEAQ in the germline V gene. The DNA of the CDR3 is TGTGCCAGCAGCTTCCCGGGACTAGCGGGTGAAGGGGAGCAGTTCTTC. Protein product: CASSFPGLAGEGEQFF.

This clonotype was found a few times. The rearrangement joins TRBV6-5 to TRBJ2-5; 8 bases line up with TRBD2. CDR1 is MNHEY and CDR2 is SVGAGI in the germline V gene. The CDR3 is 14 amino acids. V dropped 7 bases and J dropped 6; count of bases not matched to a gene: 10. The CDR3 DNA sequence: TGTGCCAGCACCGCACCGGGGGGGGTAAAGACCCAGTACTTC. It is translated as CASTAPGGVKTQYF.

In its sample, this clonotype was seen a few times. V usage is TRBV29-1 and J usage is TRBJ2-7, with 9 bases lining up with TRBD1. CDR1 and CDR2 from the germline V gene are SQVTM and ANQGSEA. The CDR3 runs to 11 residues. The CDR3 DNA sequence: TGCAGTGACAGGGGGTCCTACGAGCAGTACTTC. Protein: CSDRGSYEQYF.